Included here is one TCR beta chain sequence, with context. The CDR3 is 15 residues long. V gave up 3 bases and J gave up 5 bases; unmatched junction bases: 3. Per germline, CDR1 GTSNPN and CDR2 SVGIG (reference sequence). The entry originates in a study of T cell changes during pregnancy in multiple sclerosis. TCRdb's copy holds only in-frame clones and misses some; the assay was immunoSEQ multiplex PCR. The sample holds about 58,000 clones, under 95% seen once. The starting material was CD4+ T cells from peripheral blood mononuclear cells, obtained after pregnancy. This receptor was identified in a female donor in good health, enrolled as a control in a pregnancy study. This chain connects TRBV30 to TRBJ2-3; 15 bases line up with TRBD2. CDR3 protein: CAWSGLAGGIDTQYF. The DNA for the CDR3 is TGTGCCTGGAGCGGACTAGCGGGGGGGATAGATACGCAGTATTTT. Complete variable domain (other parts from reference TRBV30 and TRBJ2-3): SQTIHQWPATLVQPVGSPLSLECTVEGTSNPNLYWYRQAAGRGLQLLFYSVGIGQISSEVPQNLSASRPQDRQFILSSKKLLLSDSGFYLCAWSGLAGGIDTQYFGPGTRLTVL.